Below, one TCR beta chain is given with its context. Its target is unknown. CDR3 length equals 15 residues. Germline CDR1 is ENHRY and CDR2 is SYGVKD. The V end was cut by 3 bases, the J end by 1 base, with 7 bases between. The data are from a study of blood T cells in healthy people across ages. Broader study findings: Among long-lived donors, naive CD4+ cells were more numerous and diversity higher than in aged donors. Since the PBMCs were unsorted, naive and antigen-experienced cells could not be conclusively compared.

Whenever a sample was processed, at least 6 million PBMCs were isolated. The use of a sample-barcoded 5' primer and a J-beta primer mix characterized a second PCR of roughly 6 to 11 cycles. The authors tagged each cDNA molecule using a template-switch adaptor with 12 random nucleotides. TCRdb called the 5' RACE reads again in MiXCR, with one record for every CDR3 protein. The data hold approximately 350,000 distinct CDR3 sequences, with roughly half observed a single time. The chain joins TRBV10-3 to TRBJ2-6, with D unclear. The clonotype originates from a man aged 60 to 75 in good health. Sequenced: blood. CDR3 sequence (DNA): TGTGCCATCAGTGATAGCCTGTCTGGGGCCAACGTCCTGACTTTC. It yields the protein CAISDSLSGANVLTF.